Given below is one TCR beta chain in context. This clonotype was seen a handful of times. The target of this receptor is not known. Within one base of it there is no much larger clone, and no base qualities were kept. The donors were 40 or so Caucasian individuals from Russia, aged 6 to 90 years, who were systemically healthy. Around 10 milliliters of peripheral blood were drawn from each donor into EDTA-treated Vacutainer tubes. Ficoll-Paque density-gradient centrifugation was used to isolate PBMCs, with at least 7 million per sample. Trizol reagent was used to extract total RNA from the PBMCs, yielding at least 6 micrograms per sample. The percentages of naive CD45RAhigh/CD27high T cells were determined by flow cytometry on a PBMC aliquot from every donor. These data are taken from a study of blood T cells in healthy people across ages (dated by TCRdb to between 2014 and 2016). With respect to the entire study: In model experiments, template switching captured roughly one uniquely barcoded TCR beta cDNA molecule for every two T cells. To track age-related changes in TCR beta repertoire diversity, the study relied on deep sequencing normalized with unique cDNA molecular identifiers. Donors were grouped into four age groups: young (average roughly 16 years), middle-aged (39), aged (roughly 62) and long-lived (approximately 75). To avoid experimental bias, donors of different ages were distributed randomly across sequencing lanes. The study analyzed two additional independent replicas of 1 million unique cDNA reads from the same blood draw for two donors, one aged 18 to 30 and one aged 80 or older.

Library construction relied on 5' RACE. Sequencer: Illumina HiSeq 2500. A second about 7 to 12 cycle PCR used a sample-barcoded 5' primer and a J-beta primer mix. A unique molecular identifier was introduced onto each TCR beta cDNA molecule by a template-switch 5' adaptor carrying 12 random nucleotides. Each sample yielded at least 2.5 million CDR3-containing paired-end reads. First-strand cDNA synthesis was performed from all RNA using the Mint cDNA synthesis kit, with priming by a TRBC-specific oligonucleotide. Following uracil-DNA glycosylase treatment, a first 18-cycle PCR with universal primers M1SS and BC2_uni_R was performed on all cDNA. The paper's processing steps were these. For normalization, 1 million high-quality reads were randomly selected from each sample, with every read carrying a distinct molecular identifier. Instead of being binned into consensus sequences, reads with shared molecular identifiers were discarded. MiTCR, set to a Q25 quality threshold and the strictest error-elimination algorithm, was used for CDR3 identification, clonotype clustering and error correction. A nonparametric unseen species model using Euler transformation provided a lower-bound estimate of total TCR beta diversity. The public reads were run again by TCRdb, first through fastp at Q25 and then through MiXCR, and only productive beta chains were kept. Records with the same CDR3 protein are collapsed into one entry carrying the most frequent genes and DNA. These V and J calls rely on TCRdb rather than the paper's analysis. Here the sample has about 1.5 million distinct CDR3 sequences; 35% to 45% occur a single time. The top ten hold 4% of the sample.

The paper as a whole reports these results and caveats: Estimates of total diversity based on one million sequenced T cells were considered lower bounds and underestimates. As age increased, observed TCR beta diversity per million T cells dropped in a roughly linear way, and a significant reduction was already evident by age 40. The CMV infection status of donors was not known, potentially confounding age-related changes in expanded clonotypes. Compared with the aged group, more naive CD4+ T cells, fewer expanded clones and increased TCR diversity were shown by the long-lived group, suggesting age selection. Because profiling used bulk unsorted PBMCs, naive and antigen-experienced compartments could not be compared conclusively. A strong correlation was found between observed TCR beta diversity and the percentage of naive T cells measured by flow cytometry.

The V and J ends are trimmed by 0 bases and 13 bases, leaving 10 bases between them. The CDR3 sequence holds 11 residues, the cysteine and phenylalanine included. Left in the record is the CDR3 DNA by itself, 33 bases read in frame from the first base. CDR1 and CDR2, looked up from the germline V gene (reference sequence), are DFQATT and SNEGSKA. The rearranged segments are TRBV20-1 and TRBJ2-1, with the D gene not clear enough to name. Sequenced input: blood. This TCR was sampled from a woman between 18 and 29 years old in good health. The CDR3 protein is CSARDVIDQFF. The nucleotides are TGCAGTGCTAGAGATGTAATCGACCAGTTCTTC.